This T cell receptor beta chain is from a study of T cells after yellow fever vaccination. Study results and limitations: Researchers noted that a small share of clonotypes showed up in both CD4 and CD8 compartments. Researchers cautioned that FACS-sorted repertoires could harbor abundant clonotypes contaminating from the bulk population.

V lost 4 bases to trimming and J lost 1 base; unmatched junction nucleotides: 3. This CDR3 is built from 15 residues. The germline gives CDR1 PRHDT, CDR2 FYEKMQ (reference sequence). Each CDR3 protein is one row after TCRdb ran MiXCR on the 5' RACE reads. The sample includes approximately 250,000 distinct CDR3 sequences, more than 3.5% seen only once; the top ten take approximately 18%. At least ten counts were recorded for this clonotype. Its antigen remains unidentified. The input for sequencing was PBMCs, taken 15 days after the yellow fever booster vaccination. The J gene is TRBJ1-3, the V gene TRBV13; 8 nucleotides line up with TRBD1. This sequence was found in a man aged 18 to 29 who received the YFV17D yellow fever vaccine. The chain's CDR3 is CASSYRQGSGNTIYF. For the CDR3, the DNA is TGTGCCAGCAGCTACCGACAGGGGTCTGGAAACACCATATATTTT.